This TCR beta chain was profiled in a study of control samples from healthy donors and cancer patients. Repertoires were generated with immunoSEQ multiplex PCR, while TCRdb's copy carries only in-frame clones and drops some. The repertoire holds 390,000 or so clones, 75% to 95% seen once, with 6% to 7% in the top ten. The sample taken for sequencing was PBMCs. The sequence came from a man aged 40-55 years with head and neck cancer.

The CDR3 nucleotides read TGTGCCAGCGCAGGGATCCTGGGGGATACGCAGTATTTT. This codes for CASAGILGDTQYF. V usage is TRBV7-3 and J usage is TRBJ2-3, with D possibly matching TRBD1 (5 bases). Germline V gene lookup returns CDR1 SGHTA and CDR2 FQGTGA. The CDR3 loop spans 13 amino acids. Trimming removed 8 bases from V and 6 bases from J, with 15 bases in between.